This TCR beta chain was observed in a study of T cells in Graves' hyperthyroidism and ophthalmopathy. In the case of this clonotype: Its antigen remains unknown.

Whole-study results and caveats: The model made its ophthalmopathy prediction, and onset followed a median around 6.5 months later.

Template material for amplifying TCR beta CDR3 regions consisted of RNA transcripts. The TCR CDR3 first-round RT-PCR relied on the HTBI primer set. One entry per CDR3 protein results from TCRdb running MiXCR on the multiplex PCR reads. This table holds about 350,000 distinct CDR3 sequences, about 14% found once. The authors deemed Graves' hyperthyroidism stable absent ophthalmopathy progression within 18 months. Out of roughly 10 ml of fresh peripheral blood came the PBMCs. CDR3 length: 15 amino acids. V was clipped by 4 bases and J by 8 bases, with 18 bases between them. In germline, CDR1 is MNHNS, CDR2 SASEGT.

The clonotype comes from a woman in her twenties or thirties with Graves' hyperthyroidism. The sequencing sample was made of blood. J is TRBJ1-3 and V is TRBV6-1; TRBD1 might be the D (5 bases). CDR3 DNA: TGTGCCAGCAGTGCGCAGGGTTATGGCGTGGACACCATATATTTT. Translating it yields CASSAQGYGVDTIYF.